This T cell receptor beta chain was retrieved from a study of blood T cells in healthy people across ages. Through a sample-barcoded 5' primer and a J-beta primer mix, a second PCR was run for about 7 to 12 cycles. In TCRdb, the 5' RACE reads were re-called with MiXCR into one record per CDR3 protein. This sample carries 590,000 or so distinct CDR3 sequences, about 30% of them seen once, and the ten largest clones take 15% to 17%. Concerning this clonotype: A much larger clone is a single base away; this may be a read error.

The germline V and J ends were trimmed by 0 bases and 1 base, with 11 bases remaining between them. The CDR3 has 15 residues. Germline CDR1 is DFQATT and CDR2 is SNEGSKA (reference sequence). The specimen sequenced was blood. This sequence originates from a woman older than 75 in good health. V is TRBV20-1 and J is TRBJ2-3; D unclear. This CDR3 is CSARDESPGTDTQYF. CDR3 nucleotide sequence: TGCAGTGCTAGAGATGAGTCCCCGGGCACAGATACGCAGTATTTT.